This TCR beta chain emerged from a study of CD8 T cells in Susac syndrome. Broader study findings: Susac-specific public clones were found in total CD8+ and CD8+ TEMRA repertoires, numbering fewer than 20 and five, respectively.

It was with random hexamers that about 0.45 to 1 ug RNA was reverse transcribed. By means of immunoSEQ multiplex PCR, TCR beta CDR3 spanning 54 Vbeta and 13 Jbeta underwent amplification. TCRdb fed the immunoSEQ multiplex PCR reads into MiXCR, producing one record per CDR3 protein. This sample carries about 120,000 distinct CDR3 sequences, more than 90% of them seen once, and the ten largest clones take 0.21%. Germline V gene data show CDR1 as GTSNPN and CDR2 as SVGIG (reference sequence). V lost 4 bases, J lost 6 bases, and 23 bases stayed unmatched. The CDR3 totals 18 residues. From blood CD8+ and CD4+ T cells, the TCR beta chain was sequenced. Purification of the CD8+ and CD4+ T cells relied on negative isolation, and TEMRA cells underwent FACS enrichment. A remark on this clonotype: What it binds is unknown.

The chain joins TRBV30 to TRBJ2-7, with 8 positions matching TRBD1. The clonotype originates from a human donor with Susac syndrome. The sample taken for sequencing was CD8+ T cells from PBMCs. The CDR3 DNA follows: TGTGCCTGGACCGCTCCTGGACAGGGATCGGCGACAGGGCCCGAGCAGTACTTC. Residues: CAWTAPGQGSATGPEQYF.